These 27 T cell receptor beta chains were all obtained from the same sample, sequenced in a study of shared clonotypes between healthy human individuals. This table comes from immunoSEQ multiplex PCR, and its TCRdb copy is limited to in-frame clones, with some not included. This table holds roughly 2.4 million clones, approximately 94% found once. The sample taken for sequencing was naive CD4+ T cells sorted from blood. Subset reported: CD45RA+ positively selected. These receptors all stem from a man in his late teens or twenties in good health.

The CDR3 here is CASRAPGTASRPQHF. CDR3 bases: TGTGCCAGCAGGGCACCCGGGACAGCAAGTCGGCCCCAGCATTTT. The chain recombines TRBV2 with TRBJ1-5; TRBD1 agrees at 7 bases. Trimming removed 6 bases from V and 9 bases from J; junction bases left unmatched: 14. The CDR3 contains 15 residues. The germline V gene has CDR1 SNHLY and CDR2 FYNNEI.

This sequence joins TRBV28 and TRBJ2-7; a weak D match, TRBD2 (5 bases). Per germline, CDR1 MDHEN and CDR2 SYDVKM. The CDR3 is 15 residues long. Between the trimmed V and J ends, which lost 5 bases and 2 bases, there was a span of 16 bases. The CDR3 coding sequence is TGTGCCAGCAGTCTAGCCATACGCCCGACCTACGAGCAGTACTTC. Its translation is CASSLAIRPTYEQYF.

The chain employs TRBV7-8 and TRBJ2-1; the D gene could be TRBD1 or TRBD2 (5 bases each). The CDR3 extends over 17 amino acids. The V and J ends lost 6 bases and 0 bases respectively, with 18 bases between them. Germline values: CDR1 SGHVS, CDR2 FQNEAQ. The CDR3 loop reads CASRTTGTASSYNEQFF. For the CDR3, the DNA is TGTGCCAGCAGAACCACCGGGACGGCGAGCTCCTACAATGAGCAGTTCTTC.

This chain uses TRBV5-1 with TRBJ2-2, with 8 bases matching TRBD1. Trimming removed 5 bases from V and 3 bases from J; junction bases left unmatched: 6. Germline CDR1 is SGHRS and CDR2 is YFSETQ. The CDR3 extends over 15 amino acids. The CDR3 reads CASRRTGLDTGELFF. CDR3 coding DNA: TGCGCCAGCAGGCGGACAGGGCTTGACACCGGGGAGCTGTTTTTT.

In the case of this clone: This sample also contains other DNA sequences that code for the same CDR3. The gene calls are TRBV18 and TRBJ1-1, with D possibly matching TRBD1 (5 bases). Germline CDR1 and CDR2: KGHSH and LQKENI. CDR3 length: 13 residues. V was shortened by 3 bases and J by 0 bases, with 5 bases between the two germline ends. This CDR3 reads CASSPTVNTEAFF. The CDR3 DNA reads TGTGCCAGCTCACCGACAGTGAACACTGAAGCTTTCTTT.

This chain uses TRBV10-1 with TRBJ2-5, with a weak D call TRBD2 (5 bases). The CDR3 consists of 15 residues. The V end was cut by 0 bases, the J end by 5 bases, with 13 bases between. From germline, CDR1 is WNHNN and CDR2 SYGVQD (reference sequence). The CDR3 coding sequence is TGCGCCAGCAGTGAGTCGACTACGAGGAGGGAGACCCAGTACTTC. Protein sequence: CASSESTTRRETQYF.

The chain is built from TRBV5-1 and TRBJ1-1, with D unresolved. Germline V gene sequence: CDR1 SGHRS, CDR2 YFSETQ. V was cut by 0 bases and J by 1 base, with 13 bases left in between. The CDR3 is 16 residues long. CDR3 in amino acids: CASSLVPSPSNTEAFF. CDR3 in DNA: TGCGCCAGCAGCTTGGTTCCCAGCCCCTCGAACACTGAAGCTTTCTTT. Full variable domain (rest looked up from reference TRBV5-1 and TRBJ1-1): KAGVTQTPRYLIKTRGQQVTLSCSPISGHRSVSWYQQTPGQGLQFLFEYFSETQRNKGNFPGRFSGRQFSNSRSEMNVSTLELGDSALYLCASSLVPSPSNTEAFFGQGTRLTVV.

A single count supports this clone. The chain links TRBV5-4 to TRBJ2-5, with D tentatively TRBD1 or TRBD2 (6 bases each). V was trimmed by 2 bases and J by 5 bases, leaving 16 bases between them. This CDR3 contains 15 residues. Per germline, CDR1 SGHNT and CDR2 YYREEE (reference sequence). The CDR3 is CASSFTGAGGETQYF. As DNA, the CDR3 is TGTGCCAGCAGCTTTACGGGGGCAGGCGGGGAGACCCAGTACTTC.

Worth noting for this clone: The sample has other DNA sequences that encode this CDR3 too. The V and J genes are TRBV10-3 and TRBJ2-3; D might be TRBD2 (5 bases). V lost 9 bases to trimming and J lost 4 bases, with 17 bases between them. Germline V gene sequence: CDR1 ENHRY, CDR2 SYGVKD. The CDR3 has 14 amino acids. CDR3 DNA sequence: TGTGCCATATCCCCTGGAGGCAGTGCAGATACGCAGTATTTT. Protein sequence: CAISPGGSADTQYF.

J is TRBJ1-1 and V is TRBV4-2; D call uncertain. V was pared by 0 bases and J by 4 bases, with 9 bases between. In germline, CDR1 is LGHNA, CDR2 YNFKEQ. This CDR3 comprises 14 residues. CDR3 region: CASSQDSLRTEAFF. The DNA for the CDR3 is TGTGCCAGCAGCCAAGATTCTCTGCGCACTGAAGCTTTCTTT.

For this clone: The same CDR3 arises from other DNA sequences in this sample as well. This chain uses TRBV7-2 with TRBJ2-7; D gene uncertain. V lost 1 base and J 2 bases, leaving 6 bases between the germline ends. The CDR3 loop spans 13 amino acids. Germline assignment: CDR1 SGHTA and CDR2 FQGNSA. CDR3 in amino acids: CASSLGFPYEQYF. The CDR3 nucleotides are TGTGCCAGCAGCTTAGGGTTCCCCTACGAGCAGTACTTC.

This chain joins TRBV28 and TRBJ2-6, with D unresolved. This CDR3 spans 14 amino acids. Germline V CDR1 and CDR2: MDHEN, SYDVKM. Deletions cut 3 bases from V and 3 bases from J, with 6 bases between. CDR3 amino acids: CASSFIGGANVLTF. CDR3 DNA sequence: TGTGCCAGCAGTTTTATAGGTGGGGCCAACGTCCTGACTTTC.

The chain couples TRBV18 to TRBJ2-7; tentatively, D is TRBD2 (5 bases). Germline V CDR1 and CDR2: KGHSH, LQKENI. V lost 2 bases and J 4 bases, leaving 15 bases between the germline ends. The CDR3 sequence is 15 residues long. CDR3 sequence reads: CASSPGAVGPYEQYF. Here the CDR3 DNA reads TGTGCCAGCTCACCAGGAGCGGTCGGGCCGTACGAGCAGTACTTC.

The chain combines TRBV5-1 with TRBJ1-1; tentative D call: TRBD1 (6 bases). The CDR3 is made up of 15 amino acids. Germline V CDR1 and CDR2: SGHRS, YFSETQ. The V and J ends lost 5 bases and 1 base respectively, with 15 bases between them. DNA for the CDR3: TGCGCCAGCAGTGTACAGGGCCATTCGAACACTGAAGCTTTCTTT. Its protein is CASSVQGHSNTEAFF.

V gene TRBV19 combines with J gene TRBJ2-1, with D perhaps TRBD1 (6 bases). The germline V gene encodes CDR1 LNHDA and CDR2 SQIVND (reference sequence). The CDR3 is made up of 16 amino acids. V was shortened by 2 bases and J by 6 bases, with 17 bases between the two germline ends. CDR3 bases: TGTGCCAGTAGTATATCTCGACAGGCCTTAGCCAATGAGCAGTTCTTC. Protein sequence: CASSISRQALANEQFF.

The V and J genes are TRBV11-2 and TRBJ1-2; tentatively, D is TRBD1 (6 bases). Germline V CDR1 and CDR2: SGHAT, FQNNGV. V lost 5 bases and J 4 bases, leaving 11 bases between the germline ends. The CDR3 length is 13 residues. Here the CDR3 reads CASSTHRAYGYTF. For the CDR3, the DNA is TGTGCCAGCAGCACCCACAGGGCCTATGGCTACACCTTC.

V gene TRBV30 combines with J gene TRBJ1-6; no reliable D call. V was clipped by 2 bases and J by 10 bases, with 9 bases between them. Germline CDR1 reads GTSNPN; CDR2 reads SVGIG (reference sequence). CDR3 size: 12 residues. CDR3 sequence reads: CAWSLAGSPLHF. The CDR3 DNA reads TGTGCCTGGAGTCTAGCAGGCTCACCCCTCCACTTT.

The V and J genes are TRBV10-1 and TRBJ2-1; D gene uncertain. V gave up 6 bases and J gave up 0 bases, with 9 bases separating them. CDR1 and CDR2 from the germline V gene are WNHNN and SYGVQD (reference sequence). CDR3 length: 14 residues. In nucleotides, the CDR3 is TGCGCCAGCAGCAGCTCAAGCTCCTACAATGAGCAGTTCTTC. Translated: CASSSSSSYNEQFF.

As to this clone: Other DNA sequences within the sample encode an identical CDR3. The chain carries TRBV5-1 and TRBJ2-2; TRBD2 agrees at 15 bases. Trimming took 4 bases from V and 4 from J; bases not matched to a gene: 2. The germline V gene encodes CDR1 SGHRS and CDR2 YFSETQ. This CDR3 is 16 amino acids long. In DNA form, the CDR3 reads TGCGCCAGCAGCCTGGGACTAGCGGGAGGCACCGGGGAGCTGTTTTTT. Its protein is CASSLGLAGGTGELFF.

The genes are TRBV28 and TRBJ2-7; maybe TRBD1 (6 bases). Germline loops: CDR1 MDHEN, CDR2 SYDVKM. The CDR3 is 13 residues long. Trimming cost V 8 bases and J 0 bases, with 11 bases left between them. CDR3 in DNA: TGTGCCAGCTTGTACAGGGACTCCTACGAGCAGTACTTC. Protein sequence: CASLYRDSYEQYF.

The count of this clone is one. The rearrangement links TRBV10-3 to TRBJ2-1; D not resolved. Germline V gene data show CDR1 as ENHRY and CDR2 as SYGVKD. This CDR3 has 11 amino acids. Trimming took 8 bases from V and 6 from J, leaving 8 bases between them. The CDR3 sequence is CAIGRVNEQFF. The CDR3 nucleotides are TGTGCCATCGGCCGGGTCAATGAGCAGTTCTTC.

This CDR3 is CASTWTGIGNYGYTF. CDR3 coding DNA: TGTGCCAGCACCTGGACAGGGATAGGGAACTATGGCTACACCTTC. This chain links TRBV6-1 with TRBJ1-2, with 8 positions matching TRBD1. This CDR3 has 15 amino acids. The V segment lost 7 bases and the J segment 2 bases; nucleotides outside the gene matches: 9. Germline values: CDR1 MNHNS, CDR2 SASEGT.

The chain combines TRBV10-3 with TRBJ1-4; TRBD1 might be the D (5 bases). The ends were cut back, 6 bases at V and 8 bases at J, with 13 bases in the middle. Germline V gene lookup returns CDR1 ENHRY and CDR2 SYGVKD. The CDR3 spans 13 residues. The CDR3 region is CAISPRGGEKLFF. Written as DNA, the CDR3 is TGTGCCATCAGCCCCCGGGGCGGGGAAAAACTGTTTTTT.

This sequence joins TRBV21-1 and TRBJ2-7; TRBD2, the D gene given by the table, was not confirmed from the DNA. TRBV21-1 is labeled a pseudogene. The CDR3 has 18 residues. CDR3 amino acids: CASKKRTSGRAISYEQYF. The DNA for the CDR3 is TGTGCCAGCAAAAAGCGGACTAGCGGGAGGGCCATCTCCTACGAGCAGTACTTC.

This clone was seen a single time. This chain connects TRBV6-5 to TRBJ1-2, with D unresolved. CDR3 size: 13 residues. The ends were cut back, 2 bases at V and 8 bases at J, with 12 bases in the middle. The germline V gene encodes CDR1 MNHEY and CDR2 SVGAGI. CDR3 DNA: TGTGCCAGCAGTTACGGCGGGGTTGGCGGCTACACCTTC. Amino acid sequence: CASSYGGVGGYTF.

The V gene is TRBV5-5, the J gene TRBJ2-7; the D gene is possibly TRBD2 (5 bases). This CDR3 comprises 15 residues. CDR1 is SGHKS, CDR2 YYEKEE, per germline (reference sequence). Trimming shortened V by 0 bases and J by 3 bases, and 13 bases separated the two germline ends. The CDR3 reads CASSLVGSENYEQYF. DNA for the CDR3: TGTGCCAGCAGCTTGGTTGGGAGTGAGAACTACGAGCAGTACTTC.

Here the CDR3 DNA reads TGTGCCTGGGACAGGGGGTCTGGGGCCAACGTCCTGACTTTC. Translated, it gives CAWDRGSGANVLTF. The chain couples TRBV30 to TRBJ2-6, with 9 bases fitting TRBD1. Germline CDR1 reads GTSNPN; CDR2 reads SVGIG (reference sequence). CDR3 length: 14 residues. Trimming at V came to 5 bases and at J to 1 base, leaving 0 bases not matched to a gene.